This T cell receptor beta chain was found in a study of T cells in Graves' hyperthyroidism and ophthalmopathy. Subjects aged 18 to 65 presented with newly diagnosed hyperthyroidism of less than 2 months' duration. TCR beta CDR3 regions were amplified from RNA transcripts. HTBI primers were employed in a first-round RT-PCR of the TCR CDR3. TCRdb processed the multiplex PCR reads anew with MiXCR; each CDR3 protein has one entry. The profile shows roughly 660,000 distinct CDR3 sequences, roughly 17% of them singletons. The germline V gene encodes CDR1 MDHEN and CDR2 SYDVKM. Trimming stripped 3 bases from V and 6 bases from J, with 9 bases between. CDR3 length: 14 amino acids.

The genes are TRBV28 and TRBJ1-6; no firm D call. The sequenced sample consisted of blood. The receptor's source is a man in his fifties or sixties with Graves' hyperthyroidism. The CDR3 DNA is TGTGCCAGCAGTTTGGCAGACCCTAATTCACCCCTCCACTTT. It yields the protein CASSLADPNSPLHF.